This T cell receptor beta chain is from a study of blood T cell repertoires in COVID-19. Original data processing: Estimates of nucleated cell counts were drawn from the amplification of reference gene primers. The assay was immunoSEQ multiplex PCR, and TCRdb's table has in-frame clones only and misses some. V and J calls plus clone size are reproduced from that table; the DNA served to infer D and trimming. Found here are approximately 170,000 clones, 83% of them singletons; the top ten hold 7.6%. The Seattle patients joined while their infection was active and were tracked longitudinally afterward. This CDR3 spans 13 amino acids. V lost 4 bases and J lost 2, with 6 bases in between. Per germline, CDR1 SGHVS and CDR2 FQNEAQ.

This sequence originates from a woman in her 70s with COVID-19, enrolled during active disease. The V and J genes are TRBV7-8 and TRBJ1-5, with unresolved D. The material sequenced was peripheral blood. The CDR3 spells CASSSVGNQPQHF. CDR3 sequence (DNA): TGTGCCAGCAGCTCAGTCGGCAATCAGCCCCAGCATTTT.